This T cell receptor beta chain appears in the sequencing data of a study of T cell responses to AZD1222 COVID-19 vaccine. Study-level results: Reports indicate that nearly half of spike-specific TCRs are directed at unmutated variant regions. Baseline serology detected seropositivity in only five to seven AZD1222 recipients.

Germline CDR1 and CDR2: LNHDA and SQIVND (reference sequence). The CDR3 covers 14 residues. With 3 bases removed from V and 4 bases from J, the gap between germline ends came to 11 bases. Points on this clone: Its antigen is unknown.

Generated by immunoSEQ multiplex PCR, the TCRdb table keeps only in-frame clones and is missing some. Among 90,000 to 150,000 clones listed, approximately 90% were seen once. This TCR came from an adult who received the AZD1222 COVID-19 vaccine. The genes are TRBV19 and TRBJ2-3, with D unresolved. Material: peripheral blood, obtained 28 days after the second AZD1222 dose. This chain's CDR3 is CASSILRDADTQYF. The CDR3 DNA sequence: TGTGCCAGTAGTATTCTTAGGGATGCAGATACGCAGTATTTT.